This T cell receptor beta chain was sequenced in a study of blood T cell repertoires in COVID-19. Looking at the study overall: COVID-19 samples from acute and convalescent phases originated in the United States, Italy and Spain.

Profiled with immunoSEQ multiplex PCR; TCRdb holds only in-frame clones, not every one. The table has fewer than 300,000 clones, 82% seen once; the top ten hold about 3%. Trimming pared 3 bases from V and 4 bases from J, leaving 4 bases between. This CDR3 region has 11 residues. Sequencing was done on a sample of peripheral blood. The chain carries TRBV12-3 or TRBV12-4 and TRBJ2-7; D not certain. The TCR was taken from a woman aged 18-29 years with acute or convalescent COVID-19. The CDR3 here is CASSFKYEQYF. CDR3 in DNA: TGTGCCAGCAGTTTTAAATACGAGCAGTACTTC.